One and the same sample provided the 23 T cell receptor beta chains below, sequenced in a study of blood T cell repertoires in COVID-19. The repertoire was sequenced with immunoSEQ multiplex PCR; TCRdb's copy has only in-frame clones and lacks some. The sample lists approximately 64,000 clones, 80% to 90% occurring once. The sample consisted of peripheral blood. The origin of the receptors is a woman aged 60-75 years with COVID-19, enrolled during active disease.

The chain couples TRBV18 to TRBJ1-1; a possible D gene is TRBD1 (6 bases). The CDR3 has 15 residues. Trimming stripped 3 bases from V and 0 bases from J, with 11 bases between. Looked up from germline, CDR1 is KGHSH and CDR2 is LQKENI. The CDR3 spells CASSPRDTVNTEAFF. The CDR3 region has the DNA TGTGCCAGCTCACCTCGGGACACGGTGAACACTGAAGCTTTCTTT.

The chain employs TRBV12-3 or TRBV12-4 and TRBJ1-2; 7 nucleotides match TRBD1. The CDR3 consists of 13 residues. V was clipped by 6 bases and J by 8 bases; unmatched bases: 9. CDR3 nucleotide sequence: TGTGCCAGCAGCCCCCTGACAGGGTCCGGCTACACCTTC. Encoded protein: CASSPLTGSGYTF.

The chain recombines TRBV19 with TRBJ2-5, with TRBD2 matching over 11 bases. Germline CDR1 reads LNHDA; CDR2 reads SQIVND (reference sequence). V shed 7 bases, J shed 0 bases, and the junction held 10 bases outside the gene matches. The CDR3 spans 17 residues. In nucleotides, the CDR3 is TGTGCCAGTACCAAAGGGGGGACTAGCGGAAACCAAGAGACCCAGTACTTC. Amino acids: CASTKGGTSGNQETQYF.

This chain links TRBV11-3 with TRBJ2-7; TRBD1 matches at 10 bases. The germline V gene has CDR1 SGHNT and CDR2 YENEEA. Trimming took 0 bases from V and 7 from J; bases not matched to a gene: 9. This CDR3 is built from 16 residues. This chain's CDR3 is CASSLDGTGDLREQYF. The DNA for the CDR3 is TGTGCCAGCAGCTTAGATGGGACAGGGGACCTACGGGAGCAGTACTTC.

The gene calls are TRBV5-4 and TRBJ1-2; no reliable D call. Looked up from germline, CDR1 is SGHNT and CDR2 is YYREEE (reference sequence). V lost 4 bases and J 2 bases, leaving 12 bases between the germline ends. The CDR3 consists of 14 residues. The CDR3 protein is CASSAGFLNYGYTF. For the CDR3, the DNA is TGTGCCAGCAGCGCGGGATTTCTCAACTATGGCTACACCTTC. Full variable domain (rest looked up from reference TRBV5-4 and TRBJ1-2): ETGVTQSPTHLIKTRGQQVTLRCSSQSGHNTVSWYQQALGQGPQFIFQYYREEENGRGNFPPRFSGLQFPNYSSELNVNALELDDSALYLCASSAGFLNYGYTFGSGTRLTVV.

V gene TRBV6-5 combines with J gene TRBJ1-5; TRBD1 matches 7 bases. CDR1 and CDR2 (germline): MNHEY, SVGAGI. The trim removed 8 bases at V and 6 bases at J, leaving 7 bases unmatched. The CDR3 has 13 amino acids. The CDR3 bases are TGTGCCAGCGCCACCCAGGGGGGTCAGCCCCAGCATTTT. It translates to CASATQGGQPQHF.

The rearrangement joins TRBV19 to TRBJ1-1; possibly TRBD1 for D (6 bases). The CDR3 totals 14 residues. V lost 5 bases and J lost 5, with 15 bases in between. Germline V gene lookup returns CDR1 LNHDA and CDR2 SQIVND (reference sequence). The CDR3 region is CASSQRTQGTEAFF. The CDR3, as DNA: TGTGCCAGTAGTCAGAGGACACAGGGAACTGAAGCTTTCTTT.

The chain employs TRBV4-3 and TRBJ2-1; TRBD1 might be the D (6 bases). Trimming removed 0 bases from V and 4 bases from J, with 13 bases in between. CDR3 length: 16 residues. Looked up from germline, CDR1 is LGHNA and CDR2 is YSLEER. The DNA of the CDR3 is TGCGCCAGCAGCCAAGATACAGGGTTGGAGTACAATGAGCAGTTCTTC. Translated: CASSQDTGLEYNEQFF.

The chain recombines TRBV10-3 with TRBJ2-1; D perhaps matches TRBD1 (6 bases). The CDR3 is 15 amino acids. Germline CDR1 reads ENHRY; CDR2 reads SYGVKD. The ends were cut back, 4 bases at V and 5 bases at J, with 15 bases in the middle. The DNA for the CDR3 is TGTGCCATCAGTGTATCCGGGACATATAACAATGAGCAGTTCTTC. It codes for CAISVSGTYNNEQFF.

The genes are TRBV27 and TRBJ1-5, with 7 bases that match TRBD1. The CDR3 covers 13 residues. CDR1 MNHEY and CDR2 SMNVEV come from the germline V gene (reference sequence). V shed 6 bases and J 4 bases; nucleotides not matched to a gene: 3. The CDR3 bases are TGTGCCAGCAGCGAACAGGGGAATCAGCCCCAGCATTTT. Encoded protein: CASSEQGNQPQHF.

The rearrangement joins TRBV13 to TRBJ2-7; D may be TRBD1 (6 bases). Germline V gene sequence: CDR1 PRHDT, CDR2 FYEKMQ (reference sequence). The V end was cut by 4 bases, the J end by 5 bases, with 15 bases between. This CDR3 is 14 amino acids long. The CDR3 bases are TGTGCCAGCAGCTCTAACAGGGTTAGGCACGAGCAGTACTTC. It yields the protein CASSSNRVRHEQYF.

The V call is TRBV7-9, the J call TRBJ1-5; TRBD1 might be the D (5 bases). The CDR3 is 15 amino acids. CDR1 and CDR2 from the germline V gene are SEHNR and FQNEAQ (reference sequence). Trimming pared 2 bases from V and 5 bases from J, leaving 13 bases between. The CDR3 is CASSLSGQGDQPQHF. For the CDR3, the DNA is TGTGCCAGCAGCTTATCCGGGCAGGGTGATCAGCCCCAGCATTTT.

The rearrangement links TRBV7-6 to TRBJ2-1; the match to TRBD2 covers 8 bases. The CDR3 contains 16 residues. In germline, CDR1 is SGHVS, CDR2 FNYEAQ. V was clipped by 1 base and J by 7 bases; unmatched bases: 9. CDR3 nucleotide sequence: TGTGCCAGCAGCTTAGAGGCGAGCGGGAGCCGGAATGAGCAGTTCTTC. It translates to CASSLEASGSRNEQFF.

The CDR3, as DNA: TGTGCCAGCAGCTTAGTAGGCAGGGACTACGAGCAGTACTTC. It specifies CASSLVGRDYEQYF. The chain couples TRBV7-8 to TRBJ2-7; possibly TRBD1 for D (5 bases). This CDR3 has 14 residues. Germline-derived CDR1 and CDR2 are SGHVS and FQNEAQ. Between the trimmed V and J ends, which lost 1 base and 3 bases, there was a span of 10 bases.

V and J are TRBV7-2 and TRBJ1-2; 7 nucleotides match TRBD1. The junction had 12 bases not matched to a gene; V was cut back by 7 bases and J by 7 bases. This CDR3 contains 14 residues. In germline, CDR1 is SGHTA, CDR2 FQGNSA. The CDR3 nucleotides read TGTGCCAGCACCCCATCAGACAGGGTCAGTGGCTACACCTTC. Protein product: CASTPSDRVSGYTF.

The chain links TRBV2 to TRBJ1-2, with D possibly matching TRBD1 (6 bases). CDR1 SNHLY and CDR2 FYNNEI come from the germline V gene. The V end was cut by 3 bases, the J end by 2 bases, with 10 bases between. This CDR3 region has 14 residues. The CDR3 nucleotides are TGTGCCAGCAGTGAGCAGGGGACGAACTATGGCTACACCTTC. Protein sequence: CASSEQGTNYGYTF.

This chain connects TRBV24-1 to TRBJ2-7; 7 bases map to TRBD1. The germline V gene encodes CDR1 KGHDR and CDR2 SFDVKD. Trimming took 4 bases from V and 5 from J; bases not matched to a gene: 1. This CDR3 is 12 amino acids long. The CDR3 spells CATSDQGDEQYF. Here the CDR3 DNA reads TGTGCCACCAGTGACCAGGGGGACGAGCAGTACTTC.

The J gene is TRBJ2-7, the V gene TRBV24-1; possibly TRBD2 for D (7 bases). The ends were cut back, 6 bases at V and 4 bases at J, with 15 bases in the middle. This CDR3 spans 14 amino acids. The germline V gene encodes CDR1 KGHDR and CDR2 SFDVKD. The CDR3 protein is CATSSGAGVYEQYF. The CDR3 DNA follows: TGTGCCACCAGTTCAGGGGCGGGAGTGTACGAGCAGTACTTC.

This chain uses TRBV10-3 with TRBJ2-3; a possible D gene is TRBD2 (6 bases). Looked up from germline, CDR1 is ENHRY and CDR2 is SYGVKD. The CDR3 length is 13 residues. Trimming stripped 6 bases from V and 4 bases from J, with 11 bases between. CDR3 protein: CAIRAGRPDTQYF. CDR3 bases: TGTGCCATCAGGGCGGGGCGCCCAGATACGCAGTATTTT.

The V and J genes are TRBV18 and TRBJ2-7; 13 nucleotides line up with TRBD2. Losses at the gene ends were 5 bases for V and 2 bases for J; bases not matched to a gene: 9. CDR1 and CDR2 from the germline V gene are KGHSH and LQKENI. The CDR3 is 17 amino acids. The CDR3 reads CASSYSRTSGGTYEQYF. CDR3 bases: TGTGCCAGCTCATACTCCCGGACTAGCGGGGGAACCTACGAGCAGTACTTC.

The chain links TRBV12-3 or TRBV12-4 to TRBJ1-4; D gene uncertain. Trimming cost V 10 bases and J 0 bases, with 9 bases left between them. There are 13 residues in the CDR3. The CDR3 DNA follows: TGTGCCACCTCTTTAGCAACTAATGAAAAACTGTTTTTT. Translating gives CATSLATNEKLFF.

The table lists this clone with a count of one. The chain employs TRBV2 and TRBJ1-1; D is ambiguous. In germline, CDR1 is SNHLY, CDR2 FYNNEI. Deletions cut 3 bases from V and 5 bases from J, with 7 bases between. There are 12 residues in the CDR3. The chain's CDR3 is CASSEQVTEAFF. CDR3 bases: TGTGCCAGCAGTGAGCAGGTTACTGAAGCTTTCTTT. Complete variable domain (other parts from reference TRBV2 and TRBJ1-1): EPEVTQTPSHQVTQMGQEVILRCVPISNHLYFYWYRQILGQKVEFLVSFYNNEISEKSEIFDDQFSVERPDGSNFTLKIRSTKLEDSAMYFCASSEQVTEAFFGQGTRLTVV.

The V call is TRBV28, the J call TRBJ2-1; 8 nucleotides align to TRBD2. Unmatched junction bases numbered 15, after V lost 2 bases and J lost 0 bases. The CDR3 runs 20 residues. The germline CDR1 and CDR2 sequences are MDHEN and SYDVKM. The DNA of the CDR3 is TGTGCCAGCAGTTTACAATATGGGACTAGGACCCCGAGCTCCTACAATGAGCAGTTCTTC. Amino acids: CASSLQYGTRTPSSYNEQFF. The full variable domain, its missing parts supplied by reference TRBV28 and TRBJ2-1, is DVKVTQSSRYLVKRTGEKVFLECVQDMDHENMFWYRQDPGLGLRLIYFSYDVKMKEKGDIPEGYSVSREKKERFSLILESASTNQTSMYLCASSLQYGTRTPSSYNEQFFGPGTRLTVL.